Below, 8 T cell receptor beta chains from the same sample are listed, as sequenced in a study of response to subunit inactivated influenza vaccine. TCRdb re-called the RT-PCR reads through MiXCR, storing one row per CDR3 protein. There are 200,000 to 250,000 distinct CDR3 sequences in the sample; 9% to 15% occur only once, and about 8% lies in the top ten. Here the sequenced sample was non-naive T cells sorted from PBMCs, taken 14 days before vaccination. These receptors were taken from a man over 45 who received an inactivated influenza vaccine.

The chain has TRBV5-6 and TRBJ2-3; possible D gene TRBD1, 5 bases. The V end lost 2 bases, the J end lost 7 bases, and 14 bases lay between the germline ends. The length of the CDR3 is 14 residues. CDR1 is SGHDT and CDR2 is YYEEEE in the germline V gene. The CDR3 sequence is CASSFYQGMNTQYF. The CDR3 nucleotides read TGTGCCAGCAGCTTCTACCAGGGAATGAATACGCAGTATTTT.

This clonotype was observed many times. The V gene is TRBV5-6, the J gene TRBJ2-1, with 12 bases fitting TRBD2. V lost 4 bases and J lost 9; bases outside the gene matches: 11. The CDR3 runs to 16 residues. Germline CDR1 reads SGHDT; CDR2 reads YYEEEE. CDR3 amino acids: CASSGSLGLAGTEQFF. CDR3 DNA: TGTGCCAGCAGCGGTAGTCTCGGACTAGCGGGAACTGAGCAGTTCTTC.

The chain uses TRBV7-6 and TRBJ2-7, with 10 bases lining up with TRBD1. Trimming removed 1 base from V and 5 bases from J; junction bases left unmatched: 5. CDR1 SGHVS and CDR2 FNYEAQ come from the germline V gene. The CDR3 runs 15 residues. The CDR3 DNA reads as TGTGCCAGCAGCTTAGAATGGGGGACAGGGGACGAGCAGTACTTC. Amino acids: CASSLEWGTGDEQYF.

This clonotype has a count of ten or more. This sequence joins TRBV4-2 and TRBJ2-7, with 12 bases that match TRBD2. From germline, CDR1 is LGHNA and CDR2 YNFKEQ. The CDR3 totals 14 residues. J gave up 5 bases and V 3 bases, and 2 bases lay outside the gene matches. The CDR3 coding sequence is TGTGCCAGCAGCCACAGACTAGCGGGAGACGAGCAGTACTTC. This gives the protein CASSHRLAGDEQYF.

This clonotype was detected only once. This sequence joins TRBV6-2 or TRBV6-3 and TRBJ1-1; D is ambiguous. CDR1 and CDR2 from the germline V gene are MNHEY and SVGEGT. This CDR3 contains 16 residues. The ends were cut back, 2 bases at V and 0 bases at J, with 13 bases in the middle. For the CDR3, the DNA is TGTGCCAGCAGTTACGAGAGCGGACGCCTGAACACTGAAGCTTTCTTT. Encoded protein: CASSYESGRLNTEAFF.

The sample holds a few counts of this clonotype. The gene calls are TRBV15 and TRBJ2-1; 8 bases are shared with TRBD2. The length of the CDR3 is 15 residues. V lost 3 bases and J lost 4; bases outside the gene matches: 5. Germline CDR1 and CDR2: LNHNV and YYDKDF (reference sequence). The CDR3 DNA reads TGTGCCACCAGCAGGCGGGGGGACTCTTACAATGAGCAGTTCTTC. Encoded protein: CATSRRGDSYNEQFF.

This clonotype appeared many times. The genes are TRBV2 and TRBJ2-2; D is undetermined. CDR3 length: 12 residues. CDR1 is SNHLY, CDR2 FYNNEI, per germline. V lost 4 bases and J 6 bases, leaving 6 bases between the germline ends. CDR3 DNA: TGTGCCAGCAGTGCGGCCCCCGGGGAGCTGTTTTTT. Translated, it gives CASSAAPGELFF. Variable domain in full (rest from reference TRBV2 and TRBJ2-2): EPEVTQTPSHQVTQMGQEVILRCVPISNHLYFYWYRQILGQKVEFLVSFYNNEISEKSEIFDDQFSVERPDGSNFTLKIRSTKLEDSAMYFCASSAAPGELFFGEGSRLTVL.

This clonotype was detected ten times or more. This sequence joins TRBV6-1 and TRBJ2-7; 7 nucleotides line up with TRBD2. The CDR3 length is 13 residues. Germline V gene sequence: CDR1 MNHNS, CDR2 SASEGT. Losses at the gene ends were 8 bases for V and 0 bases for J; bases not matched to a gene: 4. CDR3 sequence (DNA): TGTGCCAGCGAAGGCGGGAGCTCCTACGAGCAGTACTTC. It encodes CASEGGSSYEQYF.